This T cell receptor (beta chain) was sequenced in a study of T cells in Graves' hyperthyroidism and ophthalmopathy. Researchers amplified the TCR beta CDR3 regions from RNA transcripts. During a first-round RT-PCR of the TCR CDR3, the HTBI primer set was used. A single record per CDR3 protein comes from TCRdb applying MiXCR to the multiplex PCR reads. The sample lists around 300,000 distinct CDR3 sequences; approximately 15% were seen once. At least ten counts were recorded for this clonotype. In germline, CDR1 is SGHAT, CDR2 FQNNGV. This CDR3 is built from 14 residues. V lost 5 bases to trimming and J lost 8 bases, with 19 bases between them.

The receptor comes from a woman aged 25 to 39 with Graves' hyperthyroidism. Sequencing was performed on blood. This chain connects TRBV11-2 to TRBJ2-7, with D hard to call. CDR3 in amino acids: CASSLDRGSAKQYF. The CDR3 nucleotides read TGTGCCAGCAGCCTCGACCGAGGCTCCGCCAAGCAGTACTTC. Drawing the rest from reference TRBV11-2 and TRBJ2-7, the complete variable domain is EAGVAQSPRYKIIEKRQSVAFWCNPISGHATLYWYQQILGQGPKLLIQFQNNGVVDDSQLPKDRFSAERLKGVDSTLKIQPAKLEDSAVYLCASSLDRGSAKQYFGPGTRLTVT.